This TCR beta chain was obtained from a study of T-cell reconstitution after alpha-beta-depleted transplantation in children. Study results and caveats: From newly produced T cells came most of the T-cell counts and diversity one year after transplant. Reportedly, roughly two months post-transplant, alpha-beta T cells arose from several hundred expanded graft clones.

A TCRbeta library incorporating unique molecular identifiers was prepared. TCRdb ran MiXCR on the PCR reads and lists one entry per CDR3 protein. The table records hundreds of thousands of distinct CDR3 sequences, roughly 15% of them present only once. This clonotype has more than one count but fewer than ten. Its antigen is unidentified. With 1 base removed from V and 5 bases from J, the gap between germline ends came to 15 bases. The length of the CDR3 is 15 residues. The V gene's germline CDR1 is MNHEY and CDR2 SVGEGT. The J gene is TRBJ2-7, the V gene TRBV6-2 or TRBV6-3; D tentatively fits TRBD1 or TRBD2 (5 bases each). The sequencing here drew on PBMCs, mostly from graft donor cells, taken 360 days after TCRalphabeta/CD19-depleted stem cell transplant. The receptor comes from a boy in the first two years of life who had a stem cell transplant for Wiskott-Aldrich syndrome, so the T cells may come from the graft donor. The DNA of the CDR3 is TGTGCCAGCAGTTACTATCGGGACCGCTTCCACGAGCAGTACTTC. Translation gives CASSYYRDRFHEQYF.